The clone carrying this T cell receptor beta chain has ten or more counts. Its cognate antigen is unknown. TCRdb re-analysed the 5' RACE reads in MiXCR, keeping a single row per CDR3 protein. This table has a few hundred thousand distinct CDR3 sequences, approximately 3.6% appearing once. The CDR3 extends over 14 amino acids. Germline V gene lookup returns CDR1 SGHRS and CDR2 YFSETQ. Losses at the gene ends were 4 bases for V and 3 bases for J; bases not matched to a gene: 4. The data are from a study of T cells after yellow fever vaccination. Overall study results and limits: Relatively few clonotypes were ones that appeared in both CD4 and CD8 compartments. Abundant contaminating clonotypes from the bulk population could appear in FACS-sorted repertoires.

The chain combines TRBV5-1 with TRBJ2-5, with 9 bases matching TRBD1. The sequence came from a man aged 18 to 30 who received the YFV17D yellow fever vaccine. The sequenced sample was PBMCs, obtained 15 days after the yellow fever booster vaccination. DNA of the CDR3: TGCGCCAGCAGCAGGGGGGACAGGGAAGAGACCCAGTACTTC. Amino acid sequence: CASSRGDREETQYF.